The entry below gives a single T cell receptor (beta chain) sequence along with its context. Its antigen remains unidentified. CD45RO-negative cells were positively selected for CCR7, leaving out terminally differentiated effector memory CD45RA+ cells. This entry is derived from a study of shared clonotypes between healthy human individuals. Study-wide results and caveats: Clonotypes shared by all four donors outscored non-shared clonotypes in generation probability.

V lost 2 bases to trimming and J lost 0 bases, with 12 bases between them. CDR1 and CDR2 (germline): SNHLY, FYNNEI. The CDR3 consists of 16 residues. The protocol was immunoSEQ multiplex PCR, while the TCRdb copy is restricted to in-frame clones and leaves out a portion. The sample lists millions of clones, 85% to 95% seen once, with 1% to 1.3% in the top ten. The receptor comes from a man younger than 35 in good health. The J gene is TRBJ2-3, the V gene TRBV2; D is undetermined. The source material was naive CD8+ T cells sorted from blood. The CDR3 DNA follows: TGTGCCAGCAGTGAACGAGCACAACCCAGCACAGATACGCAGTATTTT. Translating gives CASSERAQPSTDTQYF.